The 17 T cell receptor beta chains reported below all come from one sample, sequenced in a study of T cells after yellow fever vaccination. TCRdb re-called the 5' RACE reads through MiXCR, storing one row per CDR3 protein. This table holds under 600,000 distinct CDR3 sequences, roughly 13% found once. This specimen was PBMCs, taken on the day of the yellow fever booster vaccination. The receptors come from a man aged 25 to 40 who received the YFV17D yellow fever vaccine.

The V call is TRBV20-1, the J call TRBJ2-7; 9 bases are shared with TRBD1. The trim removed 5 bases at V and 3 bases at J, leaving 20 bases unmatched. Per the germline V gene, CDR1 is DFQATT and CDR2 is SNEGSKA (reference sequence). The CDR3 consists of 18 residues. The CDR3 DNA is TGCAGTGCTGTCGACATCCCCTCTAGGGGGACAGGGTTCTACGAGCAGTACTTC. Protein sequence: CSAVDIPSRGTGFYEQYF.

This clonotype turned up a few times. This chain uses TRBV5-6 with TRBJ2-7; D is possibly TRBD1 or TRBD2 (5 bases each). Looked up from germline, CDR1 is SGHDT and CDR2 is YYEEEE. The CDR3 spans 12 residues. V was shortened by 3 bases and J by 7 bases, with 11 bases between the two germline ends. Written as DNA, the CDR3 is TGTGCCAGCAGCTCGGGACCTTTAGAGCAGTACTTC. Translated: CASSSGPLEQYF.

This clonotype was seen a handful of times. The gene calls are TRBV12-3 or TRBV12-4 and TRBJ2-1, with 11 bases lining up with TRBD2. The CDR3 totals 14 residues. V was pared by 5 bases and J by 7 bases, with 4 bases of the junction left unmatched. The CDR3 DNA follows: TGTGCCAGCAGTCCCTGGACTAGCGGGAATGAGCAGTTCTTC. This codes for CASSPWTSGNEQFF.

The chain recombines TRBV29-1 with TRBJ2-1; 7 bases agree with TRBD2. The CDR3 has 16 amino acids. Trimming took 2 bases from V and 2 from J; bases not matched to a gene: 9. The germline gives CDR1 SQVTM, CDR2 ANQGSEA. The CDR3 sequence: CSVERPGEGTYNEQFF. The CDR3 DNA reads TGCAGCGTTGAAAGGCCGGGGGAGGGGACCTACAATGAGCAGTTCTTC.

V and J are TRBV4-3 and TRBJ2-1, with D hard to call. V lost 0 bases and J lost 2, with 11 bases in between. This CDR3 spans 16 amino acids. In germline, CDR1 is LGHNA, CDR2 YSLEER. The CDR3 DNA reads as TGCGCCAGCAGCCAAGATCATACTCCCGCCTACAATGAGCAGTTCTTC. This translates into CASSQDHTPAYNEQFF.

The rearrangement uses TRBV4-3 and TRBJ2-7, with D uncertain. Trimming removed 0 bases at V and 3 bases at J, with 15 bases between. Germline assignment: CDR1 LGHNA and CDR2 YSLEER. The CDR3 extends over 16 amino acids. In DNA, the CDR3 is TGCGCCAGCAGCCAAGATTCATTAAGTAACCTCTACGAGCAGTACTTC. This gives the protein CASSQDSLSNLYEQYF.

The chain uses TRBV5-1 and TRBJ1-1, with D maybe TRBD1 (5 bases). CDR1 is SGHRS, CDR2 YFSETQ, per germline. This CDR3 comprises 16 residues. V dropped 1 base and J dropped 1 base, with 14 bases sitting between them. CDR3 nucleotides: TGCGCCAGCAGCTTGTGGGCCCCCGGACAGAACACTGAAGCTTTCTTT. The encoded protein is CASSLWAPGQNTEAFF.

This clonotype was seen only a few times. The rearrangement links TRBV27 to TRBJ2-7; 7 positions match TRBD2. After removal of 5 bases from V and 4 bases from J, the junction contained 17 bases not matched to a gene. The CDR3 consists of 17 residues. CDR1 is MNHEY and CDR2 is SMNVEV in the germline V gene (reference sequence). CDR3 coding DNA: TGTGCCAGCAGTCCACCCACCGTTGTGGCGGGAGTTTACGAGCAGTACTTC. As protein: CASSPPTVVAGVYEQYF.

This clonotype was picked up a small number of times. The chain recombines TRBV5-5 with TRBJ2-2, with D maybe TRBD2 (5 bases). V was clipped by 4 bases and J by 6 bases, with 13 bases between them. This CDR3 region has 14 residues. Looked up from germline, CDR1 is SGHKS and CDR2 is YYEKEE (reference sequence). CDR3 bases: TGTGCCAGCAGCCTCACCGCCGGGGCCGGGGAGCTGTTTTTT. This encodes CASSLTAGAGELFF.

V and J are TRBV12-3 or TRBV12-4 and TRBJ1-5, with D uncertain. There are 12 residues in the CDR3. Trimming pared 3 bases from V and 13 bases from J, leaving 13 bases between. This chain's CDR3 is CASSFGPAGQHF. CDR3 DNA: TGTGCCAGCAGTTTCGGACCTGCCGGGCAGCATTTT.

The V call is TRBV3-1, the J call TRBJ1-6; tentatively, D is TRBD1 (6 bases). The CDR3 has 15 amino acids. Trimming took off 6 bases at V and 0 bases at J, with 9 bases between the two ends. The germline V gene encodes CDR1 LGHDT and CDR2 YNNKEL (reference sequence). The CDR3 spells CASSWDTSYNSPLHF. The CDR3 DNA follows: TGTGCCAGCAGTTGGGACACCTCCTATAATTCACCCCTCCACTTT.

The J gene is TRBJ2-1, the V gene TRBV7-9; D call uncertain. This CDR3 contains 16 residues. CDR1 and CDR2 (germline): SEHNR, FQNEAQ (reference sequence). V was cut by 2 bases and J by 0 bases, with 11 bases left in between. CDR3: CASSLFLGHSYNEQFF. CDR3 in DNA: TGTGCCAGCAGCTTATTTCTCGGCCACTCCTACAATGAGCAGTTCTTC.

The chain joins TRBV29-1 to TRBJ2-7; D gene unclear. Per germline, CDR1 SQVTM and CDR2 ANQGSEA. This CDR3 has 13 amino acids. Deletions cut 7 bases from V and 7 bases from J, with 20 bases between. CDR3 in amino acids: CSADGPNSREQYF. For the CDR3, the DNA is TGCAGCGCAGATGGGCCTAATTCCAGGGAGCAGTACTTC.

A few counts support this clonotype. The chain is built from TRBV12-3 or TRBV12-4 and TRBJ2-4, with 7 nucleotides matching TRBD2. CDR3 length: 11 amino acids. V was pared by 6 bases and J by 11 bases, with 4 bases of the junction left unmatched. The CDR3: CASSFGGVQYF. The CDR3 nucleotides are TGTGCCAGCAGCTTTGGGGGGGTTCAGTACTTC.

The V and J genes are TRBV20-1 and TRBJ2-7; 9 bases match TRBD2. Germline CDR1 reads DFQATT; CDR2 reads SNEGSKA (reference sequence). V trimming: 6 bases; J trimming: 0 bases; junction bases outside the gene matches: 12. The CDR3 sequence is 16 residues long. CDR3 coding DNA: TGCAGTGCACCTAAGACTAGCGGACTACCCTCCTACGAGCAGTACTTC. It yields the protein CSAPKTSGLPSYEQYF.

Many counts were recorded for this clonotype. This chain links TRBV7-9 with TRBJ2-3; D unclear. This CDR3 is built from 13 residues. Trimming cost V 5 bases and J 4 bases, with 10 bases left between them. Germline CDR1 SEHNR, CDR2 FQNEAQ (reference sequence). In DNA form, the CDR3 reads TGTGCCAGCAGCCCGAAGGGTCCAGATACGCAGTATTTT. This codes for CASSPKGPDTQYF.

This clonotype was observed a handful of times. This chain uses TRBV12-3 or TRBV12-4 with TRBJ2-1, with TRBD2 identical over 10 bases. V dropped 8 bases and J dropped 7; count of bases not matched to a gene: 5. The CDR3 extends over 13 amino acids. CDR3 bases: TGTGCCAGCTCTAGCGGGAGCTTAAATGAGCAGTTCTTC. Translating gives CASSSGSLNEQFF.